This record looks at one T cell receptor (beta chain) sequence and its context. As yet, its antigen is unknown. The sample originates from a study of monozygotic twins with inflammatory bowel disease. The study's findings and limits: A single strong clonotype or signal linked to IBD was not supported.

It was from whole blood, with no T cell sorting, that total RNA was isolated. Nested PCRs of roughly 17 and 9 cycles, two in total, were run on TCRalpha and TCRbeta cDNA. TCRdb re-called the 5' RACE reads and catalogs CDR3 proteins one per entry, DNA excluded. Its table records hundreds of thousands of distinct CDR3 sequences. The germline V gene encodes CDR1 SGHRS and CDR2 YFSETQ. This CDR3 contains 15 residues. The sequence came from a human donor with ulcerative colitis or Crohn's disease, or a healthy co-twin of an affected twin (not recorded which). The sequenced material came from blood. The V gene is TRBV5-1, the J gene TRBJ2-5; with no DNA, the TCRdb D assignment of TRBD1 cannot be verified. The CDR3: CASSHRTGAQETQYF.